This T cell receptor (beta chain) appears in the sequencing data of a study of control samples from healthy donors and cancer patients. Produced via immunoSEQ multiplex PCR; TCRdb's table is partial and in-frame only. Of roughly 81,000 clones in the sample, around 84% were seen once. V lost 0 bases and J 7 bases, leaving 22 bases between the germline ends. CDR3 size: 17 residues. This chain links TRBV23-1 with TRBJ2-7, with D possibly called TRBD1 or TRBD2 (5 bases each). TRBV23-1 is an ORF, with its function uncertain. Sequencing was carried out using PBMCs. The receptor's source is a man between 60 and 75 years old with head and neck cancer. In DNA, the CDR3 is TGCGCCAGCAGTCAATCTATGAGGGACCCCGCCCCGAGGGAGCAGTACTTC. Translation gives CASSQSMRDPAPREQYF.